The 25 T cell receptor beta chains in this list originate from one sample, sequenced in a study of CD8+CD57+ T cells in acquired aplastic anemia. Researchers used genomic DNA as the template to profile TCR beta VDJ and CDR3. TCRdb fed the reads into MiXCR, producing one record per CDR3 protein. The sample has under 200,000 distinct CDR3 sequences, 45% to 55% seen once. CD8+CD57+ cell expansion had been shown by flow cytometry in patients chosen for sequencing. The material sequenced was sorted CD4+, CD8+, or CD8+CD57+ T cells (not recorded which) from PBMCs. The receptor source for this set is a human donor with aplastic anemia.

This clonotype has only one observation. The rearrangement uses TRBV15 and TRBJ2-7, with 9 bases identical to TRBD2. V shed 3 bases, J shed 3 bases, and the junction held 12 bases outside the gene matches. This CDR3 has 17 amino acids. Germline CDR1 is LNHNV and CDR2 is YYDKDF (reference sequence). The chain's CDR3 is CATSSQEPLAGIYEQYF. The CDR3, as DNA: TGTGCCACCAGCAGCCAAGAACCCCTAGCGGGGATCTACGAGCAGTACTTC.

This clonotype was recorded many times. V is TRBV19 and J is TRBJ1-5, with D possibly matching TRBD1 (5 bases). The germline V gene has CDR1 LNHDA and CDR2 SQIVND (reference sequence). The V gene lost 2 bases and the J gene lost 5 bases, with 13 bases spanning the gap. The CDR3 has 15 residues. The CDR3 bases are TGTGCCAGTAGTATATCTCTCGACAGCTATCAGCCCCAGCATTTT. Translation gives CASSISLDSYQPQHF.

V usage is TRBV9 and J usage is TRBJ1-1; D is uncertain. The germline V gene has CDR1 SGDLS and CDR2 YYNGEE. The CDR3 runs to 14 residues. The V end lost 0 bases, the J end lost 5 bases, and 11 bases lay between the germline ends. Here the CDR3 reads CASSVEGLGTEAFF. The CDR3 nucleotides read TGTGCCAGCAGCGTAGAAGGGTTGGGGACTGAAGCTTTCTTT.

The V call is TRBV9, the J call TRBJ1-5; the D is unclear. The CDR3 totals 14 residues. The ends were cut back, 0 bases at V and 7 bases at J, with 11 bases in the middle. Germline CDR1 is SGDLS and CDR2 is YYNGEE. CDR3 region: CASSVDGSHQPQHF. The DNA for the CDR3 is TGTGCCAGCAGCGTAGACGGCAGTCACCAGCCCCAGCATTTT.

The chain is built from TRBV9 and TRBJ2-3; D assignment may be TRBD1 or TRBD2 (5 bases each). Germline loops: CDR1 SGDLS, CDR2 YYNGEE. This CDR3 has 15 amino acids. Trimming removed 3 bases from V and 4 bases from J, with 15 bases in between. This CDR3 reads CASSASGRGADTQYF. DNA for the CDR3: TGTGCCAGCAGCGCCAGCGGTCGAGGGGCAGATACGCAGTATTTT.

This clonotype appeared many times. This chain uses TRBV4-1 with TRBJ2-3; 12 nucleotides agree with TRBD2. CDR1 is MGHRA and CDR2 is YSYEKL in the germline V gene. Losses at the gene ends were 0 bases for V and 6 bases for J; bases not matched to a gene: 7. This CDR3 spans 17 amino acids. CDR3 protein: CASSQEWRTSGVDTQYF. The DNA for the CDR3 is TGCGCCAGCAGCCAAGAATGGCGGACTAGCGGGGTTGATACGCAGTATTTT.

The chain recombines TRBV2 with TRBJ2-6; the D is unclear. The CDR3 is made up of 14 amino acids. V was pared by 6 bases and J by 4 bases, with 10 bases between. Germline V gene lookup returns CDR1 SNHLY and CDR2 FYNNEI. The DNA for the CDR3 is TGTGCCAGCAGGTTTGGATCGGGGGCCAACGTCCTGACTTTC. Its translation: CASRFGSGANVLTF.

The CDR3 is CSASSSARGDEQFF. CDR3 nucleotide sequence: TGCAGTGCCAGCTCGTCTGCTAGGGGGGATGAGCAGTTCTTC. The chain uses TRBV20-1 and TRBJ2-1; D possibly uses TRBD1 or TRBD2 (6 bases each). Germline-derived CDR1 and CDR2 are DFQATT and SNEGSKA (reference sequence). Trimming cost V 6 bases and J 8 bases, with 20 bases left between them. This CDR3 is 14 amino acids long.

A single count supports this clonotype. The chain employs TRBV7-6 and TRBJ2-5, with D perhaps TRBD1 (5 bases). CDR1 is SGHVS and CDR2 is FNYEAQ in the germline V gene. This CDR3 is 12 amino acids long. V was trimmed by 5 bases and J by 11 bases, leaving 15 bases between them. The CDR3, as DNA: TGTGCCAGCAGCCGAGACGTGGGGCTACAGTACTTC. This translates into CASSRDVGLQYF.

In its sample, this clonotype was seen many times. The chain couples TRBV9 to TRBJ2-7; D is perhaps TRBD1 or TRBD2 (5 bases each). Trimming took off 4 bases at V and 3 bases at J, with 14 bases between the two ends. CDR1 is SGDLS and CDR2 is YYNGEE in the germline V gene. This CDR3 has 14 amino acids. The CDR3 DNA is TGTGCCAGCAGCCCCTCCGGGACCCTCTACGAGCAGTACTTC. Amino acid sequence: CASSPSGTLYEQYF.

This clonotype showed up many times. CDR3 amino acids: CASSLVGFPYEQYF. Here the CDR3 DNA reads TGCGCCAGCAGCTTGGTCGGGTTTCCCTACGAGCAGTACTTC. The chain has TRBV5-1 and TRBJ2-7, with D hard to call. The V end lost 0 bases, the J end lost 2 bases, and 9 bases lay between the germline ends. The V gene's germline CDR1 is SGHRS and CDR2 YFSETQ. The CDR3 is made up of 14 amino acids.

The chain combines TRBV25-1 with TRBJ1-2; TRBD1 matches at 10 bases. Germline V lookup: CDR1 MGHDK, CDR2 SYGVNS. The CDR3 is 15 residues long. Germline trimming cut 5 bases from V and 8 bases from J; bases unmatched to any gene: 11. The CDR3 protein is CASSLSFGTGDGYTF. DNA for the CDR3: TGTGCCAGCAGTTTAAGTTTTGGGACAGGGGACGGCTACACCTTC.

This chain links TRBV9 with TRBJ2-3, with D possibly being TRBD2 (7 bases). There are 17 residues in the CDR3. The V and J ends lost 4 bases and 0 bases respectively, with 18 bases between them. The germline V gene has CDR1 SGDLS and CDR2 YYNGEE. CDR3 sequence: CASSPGGRATSTDTQYF. CDR3 nucleotide sequence: TGTGCCAGCAGCCCCGGGGGGCGGGCTACTAGCACAGATACGCAGTATTTT.

In its sample, this clonotype was seen many times. The CDR3 sequence is CSAVKDRVLYEQYF. In nucleotides, the CDR3 is TGCAGTGCGGTAAAGGACAGGGTACTCTACGAGCAGTACTTC. The chain couples TRBV20-1 to TRBJ2-7, with 8 bases aligning to TRBD1. Germline V lookup: CDR1 DFQATT, CDR2 SNEGSKA (reference sequence). The length of the CDR3 is 14 residues. V shed 6 bases and J 3 bases; nucleotides not matched to a gene: 10.

This clonotype was picked up many times. The V and J genes are TRBV27 and TRBJ2-5; the match to TRBD1 covers 9 bases. Germline lookup yields CDR1 MNHEY and CDR2 SMNVEV (reference sequence). CDR3 length: 14 residues. Trimming cost V 4 bases and J 5 bases; bases outside gene matches: 5. CDR3: CASSSLTGGETQYF. CDR3 nucleotide sequence: TGTGCCAGCAGTTCATTGACAGGGGGGGAGACCCAGTACTTC.

This clonotype has only one observation. The genes are TRBV20-1 and TRBJ2-7, with a possible D match to TRBD2 (5 bases). The ends were cut back, 6 bases at V and 4 bases at J, with 7 bases in the middle. The CDR3 runs to 10 residues. Germline CDR1 is DFQATT and CDR2 is SNEGSKA (reference sequence). The CDR3 sequence is CSAGAYEQYF. The CDR3 DNA sequence: TGCAGTGCGGGAGCATACGAGCAGTACTTC.

This clonotype has more than one count but fewer than ten. The genes are TRBV27 and TRBJ2-3, with D tentatively TRBD2 (5 bases). The CDR3 length is 16 residues. The germline V gene encodes CDR1 MNHEY and CDR2 SMNVEV (reference sequence). Trimming cost V 5 bases and J 0 bases, with 15 bases left between them. CDR3: CASSLGLHTSTDTQYF. In DNA form, the CDR3 reads TGTGCCAGCAGTCTCGGACTCCATACTAGCACAGATACGCAGTATTTT.

A word on this clonotype: A much larger clone sits a single nucleotide away, making a read error possible. This sequence joins TRBV7-9 and TRBJ2-2, with D maybe TRBD2 (5 bases). The CDR3 extends over 15 amino acids. From germline, CDR1 is SEHNR and CDR2 FQNEAQ (reference sequence). This CDR3 reads CAGSFRDRGMGELFF. Written as DNA, the CDR3 is TGTGCCGGCAGCTTTCGGGATCGTGGGATGGGGGAGCTGTTTTTT.

This clonotype appeared many times. The gene calls are TRBV5-1 and TRBJ1-1; no clear D. Germline assignment: CDR1 SGHRS and CDR2 YFSETQ. The V end was cut by 4 bases, the J end by 1 base, with 20 bases between. The CDR3 consists of 17 residues. The CDR3 bases are TGCGCCAGCAGCATCACACCCCCCCAACAACCGAACACTGAAGCTTTCTTT. The encoded protein is CASSITPPQQPNTEAFF.

In this sample, this clonotype turned up a few times. At one end, the junction sequence differs from germline, possibly due to a read error. The V gene is TRBV7-7, the J gene TRBJ2-1; D uncertain. CDR1 and CDR2 from the germline V gene are SSHAT and FNYEAQ (reference sequence). There are 14 residues in the CDR3. The CDR3: CASSLERLRGEQFF. CDR3 sequence (DNA): TGTGCTAGCAGCTTAGAACGTCTCCGAGGTGAGCAGTTCTTC.

Note on this clonotype: One end of the junction fails to match germline, which may point to a read error. The V gene is TRBV29-1, the J gene TRBJ1-2; TRBD1 is a possible D gene (5 bases). This CDR3 region has 13 residues. CDR1 and CDR2 (germline): SQVTM, ANQGSEA. CDR3 coding DNA: TGCAGCATTCCCCGGGACGCTAACTATGACTACACCTTC. It yields the protein CSIPRDANYDYTF.

A remark on this clonotype: This could be a read error, since a much larger clone is one nucleotide away. The V call is TRBV5-1, the J call TRBJ1-2; 8 bases fit TRBD1. Losses at the gene ends were 4 bases for V and 4 bases for J; bases not matched to a gene: 9. The germline CDR1 and CDR2 sequences are SGHRS and YFSETQ. The CDR3 extends over 15 amino acids. The CDR3 reads CASSPGQVLFYGYTF. Here the CDR3 DNA reads TGCGCCAGCAGCCCGGGACAGGTACTATTCTATGGCTACACCTTC.

This chain links TRBV5-1 with TRBJ2-7, with a tentative D call TRBD2 (6 bases). V lost 4 bases, J lost 0 bases, and 20 bases lay in between. The CDR3 loop spans 17 amino acids. Germline CDR1 is SGHRS and CDR2 is YFSETQ. The CDR3 is CASSPNPLGRSSYEQYF. The CDR3 nucleotides read TGCGCCAGCAGCCCGAACCCCCTGGGGAGGAGCTCCTACGAGCAGTACTTC.

This clonotype was found once. The chain carries TRBV9 and TRBJ2-7; possibly TRBD1 or TRBD2 for D (5 bases each). The germline gives CDR1 SGDLS, CDR2 YYNGEE. The V and J ends lost 7 bases and 5 bases respectively, with 10 bases between them. CDR3 size: 11 residues. CDR3 protein: CASGGVNEQYF. Here the CDR3 DNA reads TGTGCCAGCGGGGGTGTAAACGAGCAGTACTTC. Together with reference TRBV9 and TRBJ2-7, the CDR3 gives the full variable domain: DSGVTQTPKHLITATGQRVTLRCSPRSGDLSVYWYQQSLDQGLQFLIQYYNGEERAKGNILERFSAQQFPDLHSELNLSSLELGDSALYFCASGGVNEQYFGPGTRLTVT.

Points on this clonotype: One end of the junction is discordant with germline, which a read error may explain. This sequence joins TRBV20-1 and TRBJ2-1; weak D call: TRBD2 (6 bases). The CDR3 contains 16 residues. CDR1 and CDR2 (germline): DFQATT, SNEGSKA (reference sequence). Written as DNA, the CDR3 is TGCGGTGCCAGTGCGGGAAAATGGGACGGATACAATGAGCAGTGCTTC. Translation gives CGASAGKWDGYNEQCF.